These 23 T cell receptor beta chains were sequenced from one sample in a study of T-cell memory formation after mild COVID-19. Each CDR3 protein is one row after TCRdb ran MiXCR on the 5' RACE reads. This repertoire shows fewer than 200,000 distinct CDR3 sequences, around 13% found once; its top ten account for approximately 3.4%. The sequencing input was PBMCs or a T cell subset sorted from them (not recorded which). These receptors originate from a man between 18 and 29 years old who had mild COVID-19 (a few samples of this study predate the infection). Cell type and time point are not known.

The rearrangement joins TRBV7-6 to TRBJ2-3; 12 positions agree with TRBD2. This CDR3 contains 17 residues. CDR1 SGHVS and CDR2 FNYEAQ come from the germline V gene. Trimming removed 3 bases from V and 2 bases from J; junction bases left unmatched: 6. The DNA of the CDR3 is TGTGCCAGCAGCTTGGATGGACTAGCGGGGATCACAGATACGCAGTATTTT. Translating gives CASSLDGLAGITDTQYF.

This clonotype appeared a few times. Here the CDR3 reads CASSWGTNMNTEAFF. The CDR3 DNA follows: TGCGCCAGCAGCTGGGGGACAAACATGAACACTGAAGCTTTCTTT. The chain carries TRBV5-1 and TRBJ1-1; D possibly corresponds to TRBD1 (6 bases). CDR3 length: 15 residues. Trimming pared 3 bases from V and 0 bases from J, leaving 12 bases between. Germline-derived CDR1 and CDR2 are SGHRS and YFSETQ.

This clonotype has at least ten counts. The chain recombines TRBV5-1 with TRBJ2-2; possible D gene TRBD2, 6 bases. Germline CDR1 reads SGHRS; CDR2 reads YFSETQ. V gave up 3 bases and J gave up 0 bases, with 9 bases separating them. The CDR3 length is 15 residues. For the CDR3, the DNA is TGCGCCAGCAGCTCGGGGGACTCGAACACCGGGGAGCTGTTTTTT. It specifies CASSSGDSNTGELFF.

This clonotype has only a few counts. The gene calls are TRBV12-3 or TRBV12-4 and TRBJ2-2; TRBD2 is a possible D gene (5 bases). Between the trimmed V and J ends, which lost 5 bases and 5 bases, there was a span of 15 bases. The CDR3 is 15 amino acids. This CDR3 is CASSPNLRRTGELFF. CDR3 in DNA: TGTGCCAGCAGTCCCAATCTCCGGAGGACCGGGGAGCTGTTTTTT.

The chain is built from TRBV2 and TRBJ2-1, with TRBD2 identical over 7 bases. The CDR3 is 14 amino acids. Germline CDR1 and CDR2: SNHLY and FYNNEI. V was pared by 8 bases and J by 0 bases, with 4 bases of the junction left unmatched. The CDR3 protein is CASRGEGSYNEQFF. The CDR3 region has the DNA TGTGCCAGCCGGGGGGAGGGCTCCTACAATGAGCAGTTCTTC.

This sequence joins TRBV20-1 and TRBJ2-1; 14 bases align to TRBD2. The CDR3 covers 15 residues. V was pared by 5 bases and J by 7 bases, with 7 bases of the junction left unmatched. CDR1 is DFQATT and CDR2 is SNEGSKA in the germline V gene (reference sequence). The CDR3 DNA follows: TGCAGTGCTGTCAGACTAGCGGGGGGGCCTAATGAGCAGTTCTTC. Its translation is CSAVRLAGGPNEQFF.

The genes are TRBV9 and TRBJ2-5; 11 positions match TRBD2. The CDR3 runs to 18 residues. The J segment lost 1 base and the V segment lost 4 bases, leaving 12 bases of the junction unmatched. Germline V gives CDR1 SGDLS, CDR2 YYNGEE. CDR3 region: CASSLKHASGGFQETQYF. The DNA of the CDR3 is TGTGCCAGCAGCCTCAAACACGCTAGCGGGGGGTTCCAAGAGACCCAGTACTTC.

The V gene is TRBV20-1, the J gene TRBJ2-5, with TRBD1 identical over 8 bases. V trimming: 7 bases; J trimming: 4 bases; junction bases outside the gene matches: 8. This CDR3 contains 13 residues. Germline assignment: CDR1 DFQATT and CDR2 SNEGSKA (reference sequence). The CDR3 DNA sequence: TGCAGTGGAGTGAGGGGGACAGGAGAGACCCAGTACTTC. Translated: CSGVRGTGETQYF.

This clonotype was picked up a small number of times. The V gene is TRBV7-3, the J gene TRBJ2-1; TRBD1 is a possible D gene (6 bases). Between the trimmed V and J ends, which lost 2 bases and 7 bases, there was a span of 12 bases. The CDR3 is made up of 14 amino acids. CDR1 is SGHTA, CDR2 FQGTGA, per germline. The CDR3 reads CASSLYSRGNEQFF. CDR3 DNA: TGTGCCAGCAGCTTATATTCCAGGGGAAATGAGCAGTTCTTC.

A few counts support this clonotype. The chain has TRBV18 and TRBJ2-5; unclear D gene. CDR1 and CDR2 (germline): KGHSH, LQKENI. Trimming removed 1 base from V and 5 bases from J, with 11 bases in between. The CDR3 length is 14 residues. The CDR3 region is CASSPLTLLETQYF. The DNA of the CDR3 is TGTGCCAGCTCACCACTCACTCTACTCGAGACCCAGTACTTC.

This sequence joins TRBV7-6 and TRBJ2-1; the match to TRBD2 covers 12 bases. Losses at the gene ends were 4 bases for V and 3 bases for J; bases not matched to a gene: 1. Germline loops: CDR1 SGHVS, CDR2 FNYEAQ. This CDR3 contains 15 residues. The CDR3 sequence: CASSSSGGVYNEQFF. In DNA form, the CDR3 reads TGTGCCAGCAGCTCTAGCGGGGGGGTCTACAATGAGCAGTTCTTC.

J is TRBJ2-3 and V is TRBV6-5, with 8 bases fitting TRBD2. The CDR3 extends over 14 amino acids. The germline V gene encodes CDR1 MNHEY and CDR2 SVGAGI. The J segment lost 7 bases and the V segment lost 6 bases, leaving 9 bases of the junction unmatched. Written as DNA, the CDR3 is TGTGCCAGCAGCTCCTACGGGGGGGGTTATACGCAGTATTTT. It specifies CASSSYGGGYTQYF.

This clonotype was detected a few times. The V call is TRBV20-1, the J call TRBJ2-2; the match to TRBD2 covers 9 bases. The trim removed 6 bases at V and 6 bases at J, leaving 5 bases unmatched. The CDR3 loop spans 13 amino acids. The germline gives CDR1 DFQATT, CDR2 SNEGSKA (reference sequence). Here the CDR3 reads CSAPGLAAGELFF. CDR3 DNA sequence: TGCAGTGCGCCGGGACTAGCTGCCGGGGAGCTGTTTTTT.

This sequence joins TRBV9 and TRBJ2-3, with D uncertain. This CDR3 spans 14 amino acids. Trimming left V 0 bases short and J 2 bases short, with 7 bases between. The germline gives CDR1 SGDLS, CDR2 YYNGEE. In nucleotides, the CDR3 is TGTGCCAGCAGCGTAGCCCCAACCACAGATACGCAGTATTTT. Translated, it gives CASSVAPTTDTQYF. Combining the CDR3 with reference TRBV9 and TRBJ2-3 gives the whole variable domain DSGVTQTPKHLITATGQRVTLRCSPRSGDLSVYWYQQSLDQGLQFLIQYYNGEERAKGNILERFSAQQFPDLHSELNLSSLELGDSALYFCASSVAPTTDTQYFGPGTRLTVL.

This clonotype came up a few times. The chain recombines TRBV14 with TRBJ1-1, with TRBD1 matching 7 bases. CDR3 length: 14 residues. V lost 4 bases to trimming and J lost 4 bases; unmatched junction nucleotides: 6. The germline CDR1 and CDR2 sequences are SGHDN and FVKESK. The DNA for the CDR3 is TGTGCCAGCAGCCCGACAGGGCAGGGCACTGAAGCTTTCTTT. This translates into CASSPTGQGTEAFF.

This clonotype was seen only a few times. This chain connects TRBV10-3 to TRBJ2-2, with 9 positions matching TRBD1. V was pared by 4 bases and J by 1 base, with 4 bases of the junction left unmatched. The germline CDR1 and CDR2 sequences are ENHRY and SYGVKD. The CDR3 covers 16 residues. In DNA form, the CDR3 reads TGTGCCATCAGTGGAAGGGGACAGGGGAACACCGGGGAGCTGTTTTTT. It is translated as CAISGRGQGNTGELFF.

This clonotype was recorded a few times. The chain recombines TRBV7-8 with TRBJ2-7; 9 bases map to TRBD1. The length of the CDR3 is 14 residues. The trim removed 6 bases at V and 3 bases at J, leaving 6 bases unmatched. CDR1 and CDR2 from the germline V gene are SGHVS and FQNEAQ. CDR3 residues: CASSVVGQGYEQYF. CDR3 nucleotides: TGTGCCAGCAGTGTTGTGGGACAGGGCTACGAGCAGTACTTC. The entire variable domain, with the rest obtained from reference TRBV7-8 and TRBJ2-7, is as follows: GAGVSQSPRYKVAKRGQDVALRCDPISGHVSLFWYQQALGQGPEFLTYFQNEAQLDKSGLPSDRFFAERPEGSVSTLKIQRTQQEDSAVYLCASSVVGQGYEQYFGPGTRLTVT.

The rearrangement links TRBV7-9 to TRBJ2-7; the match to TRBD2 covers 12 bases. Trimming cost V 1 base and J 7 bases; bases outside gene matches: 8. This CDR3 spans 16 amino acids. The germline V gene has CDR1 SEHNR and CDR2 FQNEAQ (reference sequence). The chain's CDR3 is CASSLGRTSGDLEQYV. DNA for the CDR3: TGTGCCAGCAGCTTAGGAAGGACTAGCGGGGACCTTGAGCAGTACGTC.

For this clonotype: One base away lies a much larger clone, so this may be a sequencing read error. The CDR3 bases are TGCGCCAGCAGCTTAGGTACCGGGACTCCGATGTTCAATGAGCAGTTCTTC. This translates into CASSLGTGTPMFNEQFF. The chain links TRBV5-1 to TRBJ2-1, with D possibly matching TRBD2 (6 bases). The germline V and J ends were trimmed by 2 bases and 6 bases, with 21 bases remaining between them. Germline V CDR1 and CDR2: SGHRS, YFSETQ. This CDR3 is 17 amino acids long.

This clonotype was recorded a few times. The CDR3 DNA reads as TGTGCCAGCAGCCAACCTTCCGGGGAGCTGTTTTTT. Its translation is CASSQPSGELFF. The rearrangement joins TRBV11-2 to TRBJ2-2, with D uncertain. The CDR3 is made up of 12 amino acids. Germline CDR1 is SGHAT and CDR2 is FQNNGV. Trimming left V 5 bases short and J 6 bases short, with 7 bases between.

The CDR3 sequence is CATSDLSGDSYNEQFF. The CDR3 DNA follows: TGTGCCACCAGTGATTTAAGCGGGGACTCCTACAATGAGCAGTTCTTC. V usage is TRBV24-1 and J usage is TRBJ2-1, with 7 bases fitting TRBD2. The V and J ends lost 1 base and 0 bases, in that order; junction bases with no gene match: 2. Per germline, CDR1 KGHDR and CDR2 SFDVKD. CDR3 size: 16 residues.

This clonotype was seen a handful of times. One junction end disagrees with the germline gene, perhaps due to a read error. CDR3 nucleotides: TGCAGCGTCGAAGGGTGGGCAGGGACTGAAAATGAGCAGTTCTTC. Encoded protein: CSVEGWAGTENEQFF. The chain uses TRBV29-1 and TRBJ2-1; D is perhaps TRBD2 (6 bases). This CDR3 has 15 amino acids. Germline V gives CDR1 SQVTM, CDR2 ANQGSEA.

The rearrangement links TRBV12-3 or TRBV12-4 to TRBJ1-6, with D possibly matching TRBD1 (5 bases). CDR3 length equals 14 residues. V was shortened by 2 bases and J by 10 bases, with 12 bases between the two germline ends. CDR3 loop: CASSLFGGDSPLHF. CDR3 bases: TGTGCCAGCAGTTTATTTGGGGGGGACTCACCCCTCCACTTT.